This T cell receptor (beta chain) was sequenced for a study of T cells in Graves' hyperthyroidism and ophthalmopathy. V was pared by 6 bases and J by 4 bases, with 13 bases of the junction left unmatched. The CDR3 has 15 residues. Germline CDR1 is SQVTM and CDR2 is ANQGSEA. This clonotype was recorded at least ten times. Researchers amplified the TCR beta CDR3 regions from RNA transcripts. Using the HTBI primer set, a first-round RT-PCR was run on the TCR CDR3. TCRdb processed the multiplex PCR reads anew with MiXCR; each CDR3 protein has one entry. Among under 350,000 distinct CDR3 sequences, less than 30% were seen once, and the ten largest hold approximately 30%.

The J gene is TRBJ2-3, the V gene TRBV29-1, with 7 bases matching TRBD2. The source of this sequence is a man aged 35 to 55 with Graves' hyperthyroidism that later progressed to Graves' ophthalmopathy. Sequencing used blood. The CDR3 spells CSVGGDFKFPDTQYF. The DNA for the CDR3 is TGCAGCGTGGGGGGGGATTTCAAGTTTCCAGATACGCAGTATTTT.